This TCR beta chain stems from a study of blood T cells in healthy people across ages. Regarding the study as a whole: Unsorted PBMCs blocked a conclusive comparison of naive and antigen-experienced cells. TCR beta diversity, measured per million T cells, fell in a roughly linear way with age. Across samples, TCR beta diversity tracked strongly with naive T cell percentage.

V lost 1 base, J lost 0 bases, and 4 bases stayed unmatched. The CDR3 has 16 amino acids. Note on this clonotype: The target antigen is unknown.

Primers used in a second PCR of roughly 7 to 12 cycles were a sample-barcoded 5' primer and a J-beta primer mix. Researchers report that each sample yielded at least 2.5 million CDR3-containing paired-end reads. Via MiXCR, TCRdb re-called the 5' RACE reads, giving one row per CDR3 protein. The sample includes about 1.5 million distinct CDR3 sequences, roughly 43% of them seen just once. This clonotype originated in a woman under 30 in good health. J is TRBJ2-3 and V is TRBV12-3 or TRBV12-4, with 7 bases fitting TRBD2. The sample was blood. The CDR3 loop reads CASSLEAGISTDTQYF. As DNA, the CDR3 is TGTGCCAGCAGTTTAGAAGCGGGGATCAGCACAGATACGCAGTATTTT.